The 15 T cell receptor beta chains given below trace back to one sample, sequenced in a study of blood T cell repertoires in COVID-19. Here immunoSEQ multiplex PCR was the method, and the copy in TCRdb shows in-frame clones only, minus some. Among 80,000 to 100,000 clones listed, 80% were seen once. Sequenced input: peripheral blood. Receptors originate from a woman in her 70s with acute or convalescent COVID-19.

The V gene is TRBV5-5, the J gene TRBJ1-6, with D unclear. The germline V and J ends were trimmed by 5 bases and 4 bases, with 7 bases remaining between them. The CDR3 has 13 residues. Germline V gives CDR1 SGHKS, CDR2 YYEKEE (reference sequence). Here the CDR3 DNA reads TGTGCCAGCAGTCCCGGGTATAATTCACCCCTCCACTTT. Its translation is CASSPGYNSPLHF.

This chain links TRBV5-1 with TRBJ2-1; TRBD1 aligns across 8 bases. This CDR3 contains 16 residues. Germline V CDR1 and CDR2: SGHRS, YFSETQ. V was clipped by 5 bases and J by 8 bases; unmatched bases: 15. The CDR3 region is CASRWGQENLSDEQFF. The DNA of the CDR3 is TGCGCCAGCAGGTGGGGACAGGAGAACTTATCGGATGAGCAGTTCTTC. Full variable domain (outside the CDR3, taken from reference TRBV5-1 and TRBJ2-1): KAGVTQTPRYLIKTRGQQVTLSCSPISGHRSVSWYQQTPGQGLQFLFEYFSETQRNKGNFPGRFSGRQFSNSRSEMNVSTLELGDSALYLCASRWGQENLSDEQFFGPGTRLTVL.

The CDR3 sequence: CASTSAGLGGYTF. CDR3 nucleotides: TGTGCCAGTACCTCGGCGGGGCTGGGGGGCTACACCTTC. V gene TRBV19 combines with J gene TRBJ1-2; possibly TRBD1 for D (5 bases). The germline CDR1 and CDR2 sequences are LNHDA and SQIVND (reference sequence). The CDR3 loop spans 13 amino acids. V lost 7 bases to trimming and J lost 8 bases, with 17 bases between them.

This chain uses TRBV19 with TRBJ1-5, with 7 bases lining up with TRBD1. This CDR3 region has 16 residues. CDR1 LNHDA and CDR2 SQIVND come from the germline V gene (reference sequence). Trimming removed 5 bases from V and 0 bases from J; junction bases left unmatched: 7. The CDR3, as DNA: TGTGCCAGTAGTCTGGACAGGACTTATAGCAATCAGCCCCAGCATTTT. As protein: CASSLDRTYSNQPQHF.

The V gene is TRBV5-1, the J gene TRBJ1-3, with 12 bases that match TRBD1. CDR1 and CDR2 from the germline V gene are SGHRS and YFSETQ. This CDR3 is 15 amino acids long. J gave up 8 bases and V 2 bases, and 5 bases lay outside the gene matches. The CDR3 sequence: CASSFGTGGADTIYF. The CDR3 nucleotides are TGCGCCAGCAGCTTCGGGACAGGGGGCGCGGACACCATATATTTT.

The J gene is TRBJ2-1, the V gene TRBV3-1 (or the pseudogene TRBV3-2); TRBD2 matches 7 bases. CDR1 LGHDT and CDR2 YNNKEL come from the germline V gene (reference sequence). The CDR3 has 15 amino acids. The trim removed 0 bases at V and 7 bases at J, leaving 6 bases unmatched. CDR3 bases: TGTGCCAGCAGCCAAGATGTTCTAGCGGTTAATGAGCAGTTCTTC. Encoded protein: CASSQDVLAVNEQFF.

The genes are TRBV4-2 and TRBJ1-2, with D possibly matching TRBD1 (5 bases). V was clipped by 6 bases and J by 1 base, with 12 bases between them. Germline V gene lookup returns CDR1 LGHNA and CDR2 YNFKEQ. The CDR3 has 14 residues. The CDR3 protein is CASRISGGNYGYTF. DNA of the CDR3: TGTGCCAGCAGGATCAGCGGGGGTAACTATGGCTACACCTTC.

V usage is TRBV5-6 and J usage is TRBJ1-2, with 9 positions matching TRBD1. Germline lookup yields CDR1 SGHDT and CDR2 YYEEEE. This CDR3 region has 15 residues. The ends lost 6 bases at V and 5 bases at J; junction bases unmatched: 11. The DNA of the CDR3 is TGTGCCAGCACGGACAGGGGACTACTCGTTTATGGCTACACCTTC. Protein: CASTDRGLLVYGYTF.

The chain is built from TRBV28 and TRBJ1-6, with D possibly matching TRBD1 (5 bases). V was clipped by 4 bases and J by 5 bases, with 9 bases between them. Germline CDR1 is MDHEN and CDR2 is SYDVKM. The CDR3 contains 14 residues. The CDR3 nucleotides are TGTGCCAGCAGTTACCCAGGGAATAATTCACCCCTCCACTTT. This sequence encodes CASSYPGNNSPLHF. The full variable domain, its missing parts supplied by reference TRBV28 and TRBJ1-6, is DVKVTQSSRYLVKRTGEKVFLECVQDMDHENMFWYRQDPGLGLRLIYFSYDVKMKEKGDIPEGYSVSREKKERFSLILESASTNQTSMYLCASSYPGNNSPLHFGNGTRLTVT.

The chain joins TRBV5-4 to TRBJ1-1, with 7 bases lining up with TRBD1. Trimming removed 4 bases from V and 4 bases from J; junction bases left unmatched: 7. The length of the CDR3 is 14 residues. In germline, CDR1 is SGHNT, CDR2 YYREEE (reference sequence). This CDR3 is CASSRRGLGTEAFF. DNA for the CDR3: TGTGCCAGCAGCCGGAGGGGGCTTGGCACTGAAGCTTTCTTT. The variable domain in full, completed from reference TRBV5-4 and TRBJ1-1, reads ETGVTQSPTHLIKTRGQQVTLRCSSQSGHNTVSWYQQALGQGPQFIFQYYREEENGRGNFPPRFSGLQFPNYSSELNVNALELDDSALYLCASSRRGLGTEAFFGQGTRLTVV.

The CDR3 sequence: CAWSRTGYMNTEAFF. Written as DNA, the CDR3 is TGTGCCTGGAGTAGGACAGGGTACATGAACACTGAAGCTTTCTTT. The chain has TRBV30 and TRBJ1-1, with 8 bases matching TRBD1. Trimming removed 2 bases from V and 0 bases from J; junction bases left unmatched: 5. Germline CDR1 and CDR2: GTSNPN and SVGIG (reference sequence). The CDR3 has 15 residues.

This chain connects TRBV28 to TRBJ2-5; TRBD2 matches 9 bases. CDR1 is MDHEN, CDR2 SYDVKM, per germline. Trimming took 6 bases from V and 9 from J; bases not matched to a gene: 14. The CDR3 runs 15 residues. CDR3 loop: CASRPTSGGGQAQYF. In DNA form, the CDR3 reads TGTGCCAGCAGACCGACTAGCGGAGGGGGCCAGGCCCAGTACTTC.

This chain uses TRBV19 with TRBJ2-2, with D uncertain. CDR1 LNHDA and CDR2 SQIVND come from the germline V gene (reference sequence). The CDR3 loop spans 14 amino acids. V dropped 5 bases and J dropped 1 base, with 8 bases sitting between them. This CDR3 is CASSSGLNTGELFF. In DNA, the CDR3 is TGTGCCAGTAGTTCAGGTTTGAACACCGGGGAGCTGTTTTTT.

This clone was seen just once. The V gene is TRBV11-2, the J gene TRBJ1-3; D is unclear. Trimming removed 5 bases from V and 2 bases from J, with 13 bases in between. CDR1 and CDR2 from the germline V gene are SGHAT and FQNNGV. CDR3 length: 15 residues. DNA for the CDR3: TGTGCCAGCAGCGCCATTCGGGGTCCTGGAAACACCATATATTTT. Residues: CASSAIRGPGNTIYF.

The sample holds one count of this clone. V gene TRBV27 combines with J gene TRBJ1-6; D is ambiguous. Germline CDR1 and CDR2: MNHEY and SMNVEV (reference sequence). V lost 1 base and J lost 7, with 8 bases in between. This CDR3 has 14 residues. The DNA for the CDR3 is TGTGCCAGCAGTTTATTCCCGGGGAATTCACCCCTCCACTTT. It codes for CASSLFPGNSPLHF.